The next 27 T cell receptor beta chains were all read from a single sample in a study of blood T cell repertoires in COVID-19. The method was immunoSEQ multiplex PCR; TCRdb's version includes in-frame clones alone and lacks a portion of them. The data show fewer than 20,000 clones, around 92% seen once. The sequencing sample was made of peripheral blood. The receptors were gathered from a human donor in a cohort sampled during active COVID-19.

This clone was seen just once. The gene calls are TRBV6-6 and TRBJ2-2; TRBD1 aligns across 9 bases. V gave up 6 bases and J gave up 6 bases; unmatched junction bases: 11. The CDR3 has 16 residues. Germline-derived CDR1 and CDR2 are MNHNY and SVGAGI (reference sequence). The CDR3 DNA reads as TGTGCCAGCAGAAAACACGGGACAGGGTCCCCCGGGGAGCTGTTTTTT. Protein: CASRKHGTGSPGELFF.

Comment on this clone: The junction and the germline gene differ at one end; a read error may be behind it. DNA of the CDR3: TGTGCCAGCAGGGACAGGGGCCGCCCGAGAGCGGGAACGAACTTC. Translation: CASRDRGRPRAGTNF. The chain combines TRBV7-2 with TRBJ2-4; 9 nucleotides match TRBD1. This CDR3 region has 15 residues. Looked up from germline, CDR1 is SGHTA and CDR2 is FQGNSA.

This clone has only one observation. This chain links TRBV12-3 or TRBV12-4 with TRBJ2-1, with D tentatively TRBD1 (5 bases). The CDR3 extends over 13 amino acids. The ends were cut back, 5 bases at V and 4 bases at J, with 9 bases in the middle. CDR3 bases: TGTGCCAGCAGTAAGGGGAATTACAATGAGCAGTTCTTC. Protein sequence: CASSKGNYNEQFF.

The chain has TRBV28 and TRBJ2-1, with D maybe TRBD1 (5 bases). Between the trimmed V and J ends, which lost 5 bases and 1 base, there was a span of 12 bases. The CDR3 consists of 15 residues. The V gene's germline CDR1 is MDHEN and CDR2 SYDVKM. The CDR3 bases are TGTGCCAGCAGTATCAGGGCCGGGTCCTACAATGAGCAGTTCTTC. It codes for CASSIRAGSYNEQFF.

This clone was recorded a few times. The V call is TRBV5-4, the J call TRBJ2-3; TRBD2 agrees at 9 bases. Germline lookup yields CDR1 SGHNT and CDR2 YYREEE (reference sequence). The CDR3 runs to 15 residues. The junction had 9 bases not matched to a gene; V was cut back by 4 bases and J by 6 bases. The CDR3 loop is CASSNPSGNQDTQYF. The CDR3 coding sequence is TGTGCCAGCAGCAACCCTAGCGGGAATCAGGATACGCAGTATTTT.

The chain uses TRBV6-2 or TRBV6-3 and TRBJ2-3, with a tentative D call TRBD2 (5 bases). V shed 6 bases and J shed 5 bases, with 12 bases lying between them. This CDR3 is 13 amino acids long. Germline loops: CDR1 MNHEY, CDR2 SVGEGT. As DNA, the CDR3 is TGTGCCAGCAGCCCCCCTGCGGGAGATACGCAGTATTTT. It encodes CASSPPAGDTQYF.

CDR3 sequence: CASSLGTGGNQPQHF. The CDR3 nucleotides read TGTGCCAGCAGCTTAGGAACAGGGGGCAATCAGCCCCAGCATTTT. The chain joins TRBV6-6 to TRBJ1-5; TRBD1 matches at 7 bases. CDR1 is MNHNY and CDR2 is SVGAGI in the germline V gene (reference sequence). Losses at the gene ends were 6 bases for V and 2 bases for J; bases not matched to a gene: 7. This CDR3 is 15 amino acids long.

CDR3 region: CSVEERQDEPGANVLTF. For the CDR3, the DNA is TGCAGCGTTGAAGAACGGCAGGATGAACCTGGGGCCAACGTCCTGACTTTC. V usage is TRBV29-1 and J usage is TRBJ2-6; no firm D call. The germline V gene has CDR1 SQVTM and CDR2 ANQGSEA. The CDR3 extends over 17 amino acids. V shed 0 bases and J shed 2 bases, with 14 bases lying between them.

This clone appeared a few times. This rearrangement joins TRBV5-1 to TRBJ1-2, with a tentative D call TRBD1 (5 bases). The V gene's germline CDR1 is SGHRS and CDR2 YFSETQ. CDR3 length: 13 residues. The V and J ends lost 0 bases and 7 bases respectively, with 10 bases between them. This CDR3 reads CASSLEGARGYTF. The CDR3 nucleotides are TGCGCCAGCAGCTTGGAAGGGGCGCGTGGCTACACCTTC.

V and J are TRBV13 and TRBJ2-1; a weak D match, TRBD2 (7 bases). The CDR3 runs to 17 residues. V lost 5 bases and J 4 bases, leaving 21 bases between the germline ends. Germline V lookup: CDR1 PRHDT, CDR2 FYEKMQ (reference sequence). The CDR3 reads CASSTRIGGGPYNEQFF. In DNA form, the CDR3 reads TGTGCCAGCAGCACCCGTATTGGCGGGGGCCCTTACAATGAGCAGTTCTTC.

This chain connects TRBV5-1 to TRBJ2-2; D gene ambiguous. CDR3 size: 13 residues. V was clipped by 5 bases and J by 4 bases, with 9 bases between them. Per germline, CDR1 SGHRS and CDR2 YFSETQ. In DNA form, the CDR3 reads TGCGCCAGCAGACTCGTCCCCACCGGGGAGCTGTTTTTT. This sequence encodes CASRLVPTGELFF.

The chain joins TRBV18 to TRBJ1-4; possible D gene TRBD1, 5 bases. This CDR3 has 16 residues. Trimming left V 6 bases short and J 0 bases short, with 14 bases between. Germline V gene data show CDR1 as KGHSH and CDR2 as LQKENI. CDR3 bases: TGTGCCAGCTCGGAGACAGTGACCGCAACTAATGAAAAACTGTTTTTT. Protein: CASSETVTATNEKLFF.

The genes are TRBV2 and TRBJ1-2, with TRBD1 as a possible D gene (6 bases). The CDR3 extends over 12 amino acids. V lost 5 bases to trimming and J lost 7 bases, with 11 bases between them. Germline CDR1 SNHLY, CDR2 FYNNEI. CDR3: CASSKQGAGYTF. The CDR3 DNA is TGTGCCAGCAGTAAACAGGGTGCTGGCTACACCTTC.

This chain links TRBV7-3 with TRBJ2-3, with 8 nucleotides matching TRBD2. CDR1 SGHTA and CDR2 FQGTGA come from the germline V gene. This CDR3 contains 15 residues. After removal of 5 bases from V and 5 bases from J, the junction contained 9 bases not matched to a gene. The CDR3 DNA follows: TGTGCCAGCAGCCGCGTCGGGGGGGCCGGAGATACGCAGTATTTT. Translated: CASSRVGGAGDTQYF.

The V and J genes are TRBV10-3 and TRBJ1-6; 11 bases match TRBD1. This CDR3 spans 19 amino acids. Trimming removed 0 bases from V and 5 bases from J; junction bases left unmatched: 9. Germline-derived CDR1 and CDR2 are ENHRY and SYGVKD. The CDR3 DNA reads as TGTGCCATCAGTGAGTCGAGTTGGTGGACAGGGGGCGATAATTCACCCCTCCACTTT. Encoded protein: CAISESSWWTGGDNSPLHF.

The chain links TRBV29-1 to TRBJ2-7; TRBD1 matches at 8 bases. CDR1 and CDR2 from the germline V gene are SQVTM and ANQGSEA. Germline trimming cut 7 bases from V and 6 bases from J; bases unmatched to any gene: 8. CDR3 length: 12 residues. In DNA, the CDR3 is TGCAGCGCTGGCCCCGGACAGGGCGAGCAGTACTTC. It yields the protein CSAGPGQGEQYF.

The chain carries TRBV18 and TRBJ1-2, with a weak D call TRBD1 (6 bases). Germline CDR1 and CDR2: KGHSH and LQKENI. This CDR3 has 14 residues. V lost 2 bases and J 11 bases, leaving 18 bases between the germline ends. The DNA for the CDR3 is TGTGCCAGCTCACCAGATCCGGGGGGCGCGGGGTACACCTTC. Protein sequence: CASSPDPGGAGYTF.

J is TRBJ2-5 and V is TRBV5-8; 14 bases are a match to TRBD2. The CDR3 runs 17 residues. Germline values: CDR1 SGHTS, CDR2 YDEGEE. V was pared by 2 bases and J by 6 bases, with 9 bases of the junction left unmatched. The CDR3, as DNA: TGTGCCAGCAGCTTTTCGACTAGCGGGAGGGCGGGAAAGACCCAGTACTTC. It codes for CASSFSTSGRAGKTQYF.

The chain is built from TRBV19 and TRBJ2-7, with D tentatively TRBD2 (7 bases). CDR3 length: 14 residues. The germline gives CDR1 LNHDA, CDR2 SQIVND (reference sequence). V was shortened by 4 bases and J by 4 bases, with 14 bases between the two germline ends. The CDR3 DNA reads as TGTGCCAGTAGTAAGGGGGGGAAAGGTTACGAGCAGTACTTC. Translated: CASSKGGKGYEQYF.

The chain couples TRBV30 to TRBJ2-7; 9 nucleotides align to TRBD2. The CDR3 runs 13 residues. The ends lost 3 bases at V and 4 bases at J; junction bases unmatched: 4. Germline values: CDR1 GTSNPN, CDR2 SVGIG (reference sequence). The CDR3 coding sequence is TGTGCCTGGAGAGGTAGCGGGGGTTACGAGCAGTACTTC. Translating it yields CAWRGSGGYEQYF.

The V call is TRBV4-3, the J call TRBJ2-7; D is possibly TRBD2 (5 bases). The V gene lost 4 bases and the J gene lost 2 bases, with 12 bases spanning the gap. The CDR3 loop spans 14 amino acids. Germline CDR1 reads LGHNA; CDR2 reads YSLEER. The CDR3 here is CASSLTRGAYEQYF. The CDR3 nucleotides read TGCGCCAGCAGCCTAACACGGGGAGCCTACGAGCAGTACTTC.

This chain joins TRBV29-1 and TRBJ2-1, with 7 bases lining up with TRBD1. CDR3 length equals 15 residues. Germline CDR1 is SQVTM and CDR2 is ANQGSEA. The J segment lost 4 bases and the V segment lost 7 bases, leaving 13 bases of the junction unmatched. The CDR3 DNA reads TGCAGCGCGTCGACAGGGTTTGGGGTTTACAATGAGCAGTTCTTC. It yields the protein CSASTGFGVYNEQFF.

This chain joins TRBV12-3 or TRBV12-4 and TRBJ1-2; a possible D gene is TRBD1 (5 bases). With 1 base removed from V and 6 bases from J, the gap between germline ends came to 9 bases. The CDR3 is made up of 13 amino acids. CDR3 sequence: CASSLVAGNGYTF. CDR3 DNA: TGTGCCAGCAGTTTAGTAGCAGGGAATGGCTACACCTTC.

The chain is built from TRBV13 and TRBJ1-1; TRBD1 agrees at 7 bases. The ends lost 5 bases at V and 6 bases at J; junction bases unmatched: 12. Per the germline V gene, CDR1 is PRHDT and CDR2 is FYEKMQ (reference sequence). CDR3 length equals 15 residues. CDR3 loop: CASSPSGQEKAEAFF. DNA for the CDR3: TGTGCCAGCAGCCCCAGCGGACAGGAAAAAGCTGAAGCTTTCTTT. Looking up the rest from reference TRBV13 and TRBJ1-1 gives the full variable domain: AAGVIQSPRHLIKEKRETATLKCYPIPRHDTVYWYQQGPGQDPQFLISFYEKMQSDKGSIPDRFSAQQFSDYHSELNMSSLELGDSALYFCASSPSGQEKAEAFFGQGTRLTVV.

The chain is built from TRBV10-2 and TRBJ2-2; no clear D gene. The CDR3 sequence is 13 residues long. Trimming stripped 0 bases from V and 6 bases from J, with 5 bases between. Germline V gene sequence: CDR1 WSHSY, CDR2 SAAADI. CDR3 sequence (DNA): TGCGCCAGCAGTGAGTCCCAGGCCGGGGAGCTGTTTTTT. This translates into CASSESQAGELFF.

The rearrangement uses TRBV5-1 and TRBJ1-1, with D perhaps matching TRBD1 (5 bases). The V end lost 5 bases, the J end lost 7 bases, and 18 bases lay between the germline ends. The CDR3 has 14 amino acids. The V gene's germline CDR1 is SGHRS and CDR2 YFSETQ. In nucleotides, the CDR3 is TGCGCCAGCAGGCTCATAGTCGGGGGGAATGAAGCTTTCTTT. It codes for CASRLIVGGNEAFF.

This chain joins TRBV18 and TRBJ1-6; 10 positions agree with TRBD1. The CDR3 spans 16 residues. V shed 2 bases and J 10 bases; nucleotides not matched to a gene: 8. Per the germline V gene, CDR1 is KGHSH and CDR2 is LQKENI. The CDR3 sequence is CASSPGPGQGRSPLHF. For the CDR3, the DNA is TGTGCCAGCTCACCAGGGCCGGGACAGGGGCGGTCACCCCTCCACTTT. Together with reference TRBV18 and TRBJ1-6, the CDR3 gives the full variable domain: NAGVMQNPRHLVRRRGQEARLRCSPMKGHSHVYWYRQLPEEGLKFMVYLQKENIIDESGMPKERFSAEFPKEGPSILRIQQVVRGDSAAYFCASSPGPGQGRSPLHFGNGTRLTVT.